These 7 T cell receptor beta chains originate from one sample sequenced in a study of shared clonotypes between healthy human individuals. Some clones are missing from TCRdb's copy, which holds only in-frame ones; the method was immunoSEQ multiplex PCR. This sample carries about 480,000 clones, roughly 85% of them seen once, and the ten largest clones take approximately 13%. Sequencing was carried out using PBMCs. All receptors derive from a woman between 40 and 55 years old in good health. Some clones in this sample may be carry-over from other donors' samples.

The sample holds many counts of this clone. The chain employs TRBV15 and TRBJ2-7; TRBD1 is a possible D gene (5 bases). CDR3 length equals 15 residues. V was clipped by 0 bases and J by 2 bases, with 11 bases between them. The V gene's germline CDR1 is LNHNV and CDR2 YYDKDF (reference sequence). CDR3 coding DNA: TGTGCCACCAGCAGAGATCGGATAGGGGCCTACGAGCAGTACTTC. This sequence encodes CATSRDRIGAYEQYF.

The chain links TRBV29-1 to TRBJ1-1, with TRBD1 matching over 8 bases. Unmatched junction bases numbered 3, after V lost 5 bases and J lost 1 base. CDR3 length: 13 amino acids. Germline assignment: CDR1 SQVTM and CDR2 ANQGSEA. CDR3 coding DNA: TGCAGCGTTCCGGGACAGGAGAACACTGAAGCTTTCTTT. It encodes CSVPGQENTEAFF.

The chain couples TRBV7-9 to TRBJ2-1; D unclear. The CDR3 sequence is 9 residues long. Trimming took off 3 bases at V and 12 bases at J, with 3 bases between the two ends. The germline V gene has CDR1 SEHNR and CDR2 FQNEAQ (reference sequence). The CDR3 DNA sequence: TGTGCCAGCAGCTTCCCGCAGTTCTTC. Its protein product is CASSFPQFF.

This rearrangement joins TRBV11-2 to TRBJ2-2, with 10 bases that match TRBD2. V lost 5 bases and J lost 7; bases outside the gene matches: 10. CDR1 is SGHAT, CDR2 FQNNGV, per germline. The CDR3 sequence is 16 residues long. This CDR3 reads CASSAKGTSAFGELFF. The CDR3 coding sequence is TGTGCCAGCAGCGCGAAAGGGACTAGCGCCTTCGGGGAGCTGTTTTTT.

The chain joins TRBV5-1 to TRBJ2-1; D not resolved. Trimming shortened V by 0 bases and J by 3 bases, and 7 bases separated the two germline ends. There are 14 residues in the CDR3. The germline V gene encodes CDR1 SGHRS and CDR2 YFSETQ. This chain's CDR3 is CASSLATHYNEQFF. As DNA, the CDR3 is TGCGCCAGCAGCTTGGCAACGCACTACAATGAGCAGTTCTTC.

The J gene is TRBJ2-1, the V gene TRBV11-3; D not certain. The length of the CDR3 is 14 residues. The V gene lost 4 bases and the J gene lost 2 bases, with 9 bases spanning the gap. The germline CDR1 and CDR2 sequences are SGHNT and YENEEA. The CDR3 coding sequence is TGTGCCAGCAGCTGGGGAACGCCCTACAATGAGCAGTTCTTC. Its translation is CASSWGTPYNEQFF.

The chain is built from TRBV18 and TRBJ1-4, with D uncertain. Trimming removed 0 bases from V and 0 bases from J, with 2 bases in between. The CDR3 is made up of 14 amino acids. Germline V gene lookup returns CDR1 KGHSH and CDR2 LQKENI. The CDR3 DNA reads TGTGCCAGCTCACCACCTTCAACTAATGAAAAACTGTTTTTT. It codes for CASSPPSTNEKLFF.